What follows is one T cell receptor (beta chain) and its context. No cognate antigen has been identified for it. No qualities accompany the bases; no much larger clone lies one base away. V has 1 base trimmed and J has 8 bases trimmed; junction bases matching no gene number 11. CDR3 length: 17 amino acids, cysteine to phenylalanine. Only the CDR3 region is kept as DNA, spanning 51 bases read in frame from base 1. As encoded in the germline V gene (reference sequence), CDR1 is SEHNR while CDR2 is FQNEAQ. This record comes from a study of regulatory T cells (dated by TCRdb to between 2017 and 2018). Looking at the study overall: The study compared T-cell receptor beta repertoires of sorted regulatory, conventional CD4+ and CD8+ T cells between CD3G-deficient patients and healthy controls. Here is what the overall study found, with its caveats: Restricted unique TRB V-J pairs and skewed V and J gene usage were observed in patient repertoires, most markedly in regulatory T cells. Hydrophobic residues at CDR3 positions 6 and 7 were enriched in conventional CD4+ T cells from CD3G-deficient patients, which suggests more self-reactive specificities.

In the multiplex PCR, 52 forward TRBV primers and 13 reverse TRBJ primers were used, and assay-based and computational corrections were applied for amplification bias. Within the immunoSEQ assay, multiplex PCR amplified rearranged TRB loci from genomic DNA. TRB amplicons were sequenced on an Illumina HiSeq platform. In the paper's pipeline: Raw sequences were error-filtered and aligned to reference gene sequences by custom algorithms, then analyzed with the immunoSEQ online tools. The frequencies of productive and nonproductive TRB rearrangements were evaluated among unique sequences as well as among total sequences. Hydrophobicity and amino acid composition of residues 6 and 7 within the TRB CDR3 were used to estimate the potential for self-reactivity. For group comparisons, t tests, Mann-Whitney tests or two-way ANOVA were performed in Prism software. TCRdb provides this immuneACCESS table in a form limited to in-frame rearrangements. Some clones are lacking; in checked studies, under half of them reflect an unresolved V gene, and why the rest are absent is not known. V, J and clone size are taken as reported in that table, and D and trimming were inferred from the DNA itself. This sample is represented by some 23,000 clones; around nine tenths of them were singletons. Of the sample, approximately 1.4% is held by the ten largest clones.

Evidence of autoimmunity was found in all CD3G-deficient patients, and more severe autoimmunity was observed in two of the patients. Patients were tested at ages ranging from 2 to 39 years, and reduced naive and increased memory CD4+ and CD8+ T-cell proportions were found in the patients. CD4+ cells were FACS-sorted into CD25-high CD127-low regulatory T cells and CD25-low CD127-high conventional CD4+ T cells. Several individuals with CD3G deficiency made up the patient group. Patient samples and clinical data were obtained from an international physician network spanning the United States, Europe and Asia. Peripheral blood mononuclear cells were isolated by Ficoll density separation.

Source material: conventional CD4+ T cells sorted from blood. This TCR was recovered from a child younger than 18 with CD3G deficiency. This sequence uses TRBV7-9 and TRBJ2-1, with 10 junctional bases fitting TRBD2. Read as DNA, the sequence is TGTGCCAGCAGCTTAGAGAGCGGGAGGGCCCTCATCCATGAGCAGTTCTTC. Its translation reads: CASSLESGRALIHEQFF.